These T cell receptor beta chains were read from a single sample in a study of shared clonotypes between healthy human individuals. Repertoires were generated with immunoSEQ multiplex PCR, while TCRdb's copy carries only in-frame clones and drops some. The table has around 2,000,000 clones, 85% to 95% seen once. Input material: naive CD8+ T cells from PBMCs. The origin of the receptors is a man between 18 and 35 years old in good health. Some clones in this sample may be carry-over from other donors' samples. Each CDR3 is given with its conserved first and last residue. Fields, in order: J gene, D gene, V gene, clone size, CDR3 protein, CDR3 DNA. The D gene is left open where the match is weak. Clone size appears in some rows only: once, few, many, or a class for an expanded clone.

TRBJ2-7 NA TRBV6-5 NA CASRRATTYEQYF TGTGCCAGCAGGCGCGCAACCACCTACGAGCAGTACTTC
TRBJ2-1 TRBD2 TRBV5-1 NA CASRTPLAGDPNEQFF TGCGCCAGCAGAACGCCACTAGCGGGAGACCCCAATGAGCAGTTCTTC
TRBJ1-2 NA TRBV7-9 once CASSAREGGWYGYTF TGTGCCAGCAGCGCTCGGGAGGGGGGTTGGTATGGCTACACCTTC
TRBJ2-2 NA TRBV28 NA CASRGVAGELFF TGTGCCAGCAGAGGGGTGGCCGGGGAGCTGTTTTTT
TRBJ2-7 TRBD2 TRBV29-1 NA CSVERREGQYEQYF TGCAGCGTTGAGAGGCGGGAGGGCCAGTACGAGCAGTACTTC
TRBJ2-3 NA TRBV2 NA CASSVLLGGTRTTDTQYF TGTGCCAGCAGTGTTCTTTTAGGAGGGACTCGAACCACAGATACGCAGTATTTT
TRBJ2-7 TRBD2 TRBV9 NA CASSVALAGVYEQYF TGTGCCAGCAGCGTAGCCCTAGCGGGAGTCTACGAGCAGTACTTC
TRBJ2-7 NA TRBV4-3 once CASSQGSRASYEQYF TGCGCCAGCAGCCAAGGGTCGAGGGCCTCCTACGAGCAGTACTTC
TRBJ1-2 NA TRBV5-6 NA CASSHGGGTANYGYTF TGTGCCAGCAGCCATGGGGGCGGGACTGCAAACTATGGCTACACCTTC
TRBJ2-5 TRBD2 TRBV5-1 NA CASSVAPGLAGVGQETQYF TGCGCCAGCAGCGTGGCACCGGGACTAGCGGGAGTAGGACAAGAGACCCAGTACTTC
TRBJ2-3 NA TRBV7-2 NA CASSLKIGAHGDTQYF TGTGCCAGCAGCTTAAAAATAGGGGCTCATGGAGATACGCAGTATTTT
TRBJ2-3 TRBD1 TRBV28 once CASSFFRTGTDTQYF TGTGCCAGCAGTTTTTTTAGGACAGGGACAGATACGCAGTATTTT
TRBJ2-2 NA TRBV7-9 NA CASSLNRNTGELFF TGTGCCAGCAGCTTAAATAGGAACACCGGGGAGCTGTTTTTT
TRBJ1-5 NA TRBV7-9 NA CASSLPGVVQPQHF TGTGCCAGCAGTCTTCCAGGGGTGGTTCAGCCCCAGCATTTT
TRBJ1-1 NA TRBV9 few CASSPTDEAFF TGTGCCAGCAGCCCTACCGATGAAGCTTTCTTT
TRBJ2-3 TRBD2 TRBV28 NA CASSSHSGSSTDTQYF TGTGCCAGCAGTTCCCATAGCGGGAGTAGTACAGATACGCAGTATTTT
TRBJ1-1 NA TRBV6-1 NA CASRPTSNTEAFF TGTGCCAGCAGGCCCACTTCGAACACTGAAGCTTTCTTT
TRBJ1-1 TRBD1 TRBV7-2 NA CASSLGGGGEAFF TGTGCCAGCAGCTTAGGCGGAGGGGGCGAAGCTTTCTTT
TRBJ2-7 TRBD2 TRBV6-6 NA CASSYSTGGYEQYF TGTGCCAGCAGTTACTCGACGGGAGGGTACGAGCAGTACTTC
TRBJ2-7 TRBD1 TRBV7-8 NA CASSFTRGSHEQYF TGTGCCAGCAGCTTCACCAGGGGGAGCCACGAGCAGTACTTC
TRBJ1-4 NA TRBV4-1 NA CASSQVYQRSEKLFF TGCGCCAGCAGCCAAGTGTATCAAAGGAGTGAAAAACTGTTTTTT
TRBJ2-1 NA TRBV14 once CASSQGRAGYNEQFF TGTGCCAGCAGCCAAGGGCGTGCGGGCTACAATGAGCAGTTCTTC
TRBJ2-7 NA TRBV6-5 NA CASSYSIQGTYEQYF TGTGCCAGCAGTTACTCGATCCAGGGCACCTACGAGCAGTACTTC
TRBJ2-1 TRBD2 TRBV11-3 once CASSGMASGRAGAEQFF TGTGCCAGCAGCGGGATGGCTAGCGGGAGGGCCGGGGCGGAGCAGTTCTTC
TRBJ2-3 NA TRBV15 NA CATSRGGTTDTQYF TGTGCCACCAGCAGAGGTGGAACCACAGATACGCAGTATTTT
TRBJ2-5 NA TRBV7-6 NA CASSPSPGLRETQYF TGTGCCAGCAGCCCCTCTCCGGGCTTGCGGGAGACCCAGTACTTC
TRBJ2-1 NA TRBV27 NA CASTGPGLSFNEQFF TGTGCCAGCACCGGTCCGGGGTTGAGTTTCAATGAGCAGTTCTTC
TRBJ2-2 TRBD2 TRBV7-8 NA CASSSREGGELFF TGTGCCAGCAGTTCACGGGAGGGCGGGGAGCTGTTTTTT
TRBJ2-7 TRBD2 TRBV2 NA CASSQGTSSYEQYF TGTGCCAGCAGTCAAGGGACTAGCTCCTACGAGCAGTACTTC
TRBJ2-5 TRBD1 TRBV27 NA CASSPRDSLQETQYF TGTGCCAGCAGCCCCCGGGACAGCCTACAAGAGACCCAGTACTTC
TRBJ1-1 NA TRBV7-2 NA CASSLSGRVNTEAFF TGTGCCAGCAGCTTATCAGGTCGGGTGAACACTGAAGCTTTCTTT
TRBJ2-1 TRBD1 TRBV5-1 once CASSPDRSGNEQFF TGCGCCAGCAGCCCGGACAGGTCCGGTAATGAGCAGTTCTTC
TRBJ2-5 TRBD2 TRBV28 NA CASSPGLAYQETQYF TGTGCCAGCAGTCCGGGACTAGCGTACCAAGAGACCCAGTACTTC
TRBJ2-7 TRBD1 TRBV7-6 NA CASSSLTGGSYEQYF TGTGCCAGCAGCTCGCTCACAGGGGGCTCTTACGAGCAGTACTTC
TRBJ2-2 NA TRBV6-6 NA CASGPTGELFF TGTGCCAGTGGACCGACCGGGGAGCTGTTTTTT
TRBJ1-1 TRBD1 TRBV19 few CASSISRGQTEAFF TGTGCCAGTAGTATCTCCAGGGGGCAGACTGAAGCTTTCTTT
TRBJ2-1 TRBD2 TRBV19 NA CASLDLAGGYNEQFF TGTGCCAGCCTAGACCTAGCGGGAGGGTACAATGAGCAGTTCTTC
TRBJ2-2 TRBD1 TRBV9 NA CASSVGGQVPGELFF TGTGCCAGCAGCGTAGGGGGACAGGTTCCCGGGGAGCTGTTTTTT
TRBJ2-7 NA TRBV5-1 NA CASSLDEKQYF TGCGCCAGCAGCTTAGACGAGAAGCAGTACTTC
TRBJ1-5 NA TRBV19 NA CASSLGGGEEHF TGTGCCAGTAGCCTAGGGGGTGGTGAGGAGCATTTT
TRBJ1-2 NA TRBV14 NA CASSLGTPYGYTF TGTGCCAGCAGCCTCGGGACACCGTATGGCTACACCTTC
TRBJ2-1 NA TRBV19 NA CASSIWVGGGNEQFF TGTGCCAGTAGTATCTGGGTGGGAGGCGGTAATGAGCAGTTCTTC
TRBJ2-5 NA TRBV4-1 once CASSHGDIQYQETQYF TGCGCCAGCAGCCATGGGGACATACAGTACCAAGAGACCCAGTACTTC
TRBJ2-1 NA TRBV29-1 NA CSVDHSYNEQFF TGCAGCGTTGACCATTCCTACAATGAGCAGTTCTTC
TRBJ2-1 NA TRBV11-2 NA CASSLDRAGITYNEQFF TGTGCCAGCAGCTTAGATAGGGCGGGAATTACCTACAATGAGCAGTTCTTC
TRBJ2-3 TRBD2 TRBV5-1 NA CASSSIVAGSKADTQYF TGCGCCAGCAGCTCCATAGTAGCGGGATCAAAGGCAGATACGCAGTATTTT
TRBJ2-1 TRBD1 TRBV6-1 NA CASSVPDRAGSGEQFF TGTGCCAGCAGTGTACCTGACAGGGCAGGGAGTGGTGAGCAGTTCTTC
TRBJ2-3 TRBD1 TRBV2 NA CASQSQDRSYTDTQYF TGTGCCAGCCAAAGTCAGGACAGGAGTTACACAGATACGCAGTATTTT
TRBJ2-7 TRBD1 TRBV27 NA CASSPLKTGTEQYF TGTGCCAGCAGTCCGTTAAAGACAGGGACCGAGCAGTACTTC
TRBJ2-1 TRBD2 TRBV5-6 NA CASSLTSGRAHEQFF TGTGCCAGCAGCCTGACTAGCGGGAGGGCCCATGAGCAGTTCTTC
TRBJ2-7 TRBD1 TRBV7-9 NA CASSSGSGTGNYEQYF TGTGCCAGCAGCTCCGGATCCGGGACAGGGAACTACGAGCAGTACTTC
TRBJ1-5 NA TRBV5-4 few CASSPLVGGQPQHF TGTGCCAGCAGCCCCCTAGTGGGGGGGCAGCCCCAGCATTTT
TRBJ2-1 TRBD2 TRBV2 NA CASRSSSGGSSYNEQFF TGTGCCAGCAGAAGTTCTAGCGGGGGAAGCTCCTACAATGAGCAGTTCTTC
TRBJ1-6 TRBD1 TRBV10-2 NA CASSRGPGGADSPLHF TGCGCCAGCAGCCGAGGGCCAGGGGGCGCGGATTCACCCCTCCACTTT
TRBJ2-5 NA TRBV28 NA CASSDGFQETQYF TGTGCCAGCAGCGACGGCTTTCAAGAGACCCAGTACTTC
TRBJ2-1 TRBD2 TRBV7-9 once CASSPIGLAKGNEQFF TGTGCCAGCAGCCCCATTGGACTAGCGAAAGGTAATGAGCAGTTCTTC
TRBJ2-2 NA TRBV7-9 NA CASSLAGEGETGELFF TGTGCCAGCAGCTTAGCAGGGGAAGGGGAAACCGGGGAGCTGTTTTTT
TRBJ1-1 NA TRBV5-5 NA CASTQHREVTEAFF TGTGCCAGCACCCAACATCGGGAGGTCACTGAAGCTTTCTTT
TRBJ2-7 NA TRBV5-6 NA CASSFYFDSYEQYF TGTGCCAGCAGCTTTTACTTCGACTCCTACGAGCAGTACTTC